This TCR beta chain was captured by sequencing in a study of Tregs in tolerant kidney transplant recipients. The study's findings and limits: In tolerant patients, donor-specific Tregs outgrew total Tregs, suggesting antigen-driven expansion. This study did not directly address biological reproducibility. Tregs expanded with activated donor B cells seemed most donor-specific.

Profiling relied on immunoSEQ multiplex PCR, and the TCRdb table lists in-frame clones only, not all of them. The table has about 110,000 clones, 90% seen once. Turning to this clone: The antigen remains unidentified.

Unmatched junction bases numbered 6, after V lost 4 bases and J lost 3 bases. Germline CDR1 and CDR2: SNHLY and FYNNEI. The CDR3 consists of 15 residues. The clonotype was recovered from a human donor who received a combined kidney and bone marrow transplant. Here the sequenced sample was CD4+ T cells from blood, taken before the transplant. The chain combines TRBV2 with TRBJ2-3, with 8 bases lining up with TRBD2. CDR3 loop: CASSVDGGATDTQYF. The CDR3 DNA is TGTGCCAGCAGTGTTGACGGGGGGGCGACAGATACGCAGTATTTT.